The clone carrying this TCR beta chain was seen only a few times. The antigen is not known. Germline CDR1 reads SGHTA; CDR2 reads FQGNSA. Trimming removed 5 bases at V and 6 bases at J, with 11 bases between. This CDR3 is 12 amino acids long. This sample is drawn from a study of identical twins. Study results and limitations: Reduced insertions were recorded for abundant cord blood beta clonotypes, with no such pattern in memory repertoires. Out-of-frame alpha sequences shared between twins exhibited an excess of low generation probability.

Donors uniformly comprised healthy Caucasians. A universal primer site was created by template switching, with the cDNA bearing unique molecular identifiers. MiXCR, run by TCRdb on the 5' RACE reads, gives a single entry per CDR3 protein. The sample lists 700,000 or so distinct CDR3 sequences; more than 6.5% were seen once. The data were also submitted as part of a second study, on yellow fever vaccine responses in identical twins.

This chain joins TRBV7-2 and TRBJ2-7, with D perhaps TRBD2 (5 bases). This receptor was taken from a woman aged 18 to 35 in good health. Sequenced input: PBMCs. This CDR3 is CASSIEGSEQYF. Here the CDR3 DNA reads TGTGCCAGCAGCATAGAGGGTTCCGAGCAGTACTTC. Full variable domain (remainder filled in from reference TRBV7-2 and TRBJ2-7): GAGVSQSPSNKVTEKGKDVELRCDPISGHTALYWYRQSLGQGLEFLIYFQGNSAPDKSGLPSDRFSAERTGGSVSTLTIQRTQQEDSAVYLCASSIEGSEQYFGPGTRLTVT.